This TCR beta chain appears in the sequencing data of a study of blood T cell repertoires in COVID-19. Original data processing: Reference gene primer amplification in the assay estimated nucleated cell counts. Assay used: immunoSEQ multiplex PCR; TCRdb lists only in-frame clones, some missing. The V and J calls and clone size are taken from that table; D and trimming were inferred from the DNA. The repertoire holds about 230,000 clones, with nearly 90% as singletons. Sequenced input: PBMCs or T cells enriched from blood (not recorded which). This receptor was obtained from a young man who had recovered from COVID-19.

CDR3 coding DNA: TGTGCCAGCAGCTTAGAATCTGTGCTCAGGGGTAATTCACCCCTCCACTTT. This sequence encodes CASSLESVLRGNSPLHF. The chain recombines TRBV11-3 with TRBJ1-6; tentative D call: TRBD1 (6 bases). Germline V gene data show CDR1 as SGHNT and CDR2 as YENEEA. The CDR3 loop spans 17 amino acids. The V gene lost 0 bases and the J gene lost 6 bases, with 15 bases spanning the gap. The full variable domain, its missing parts supplied by reference TRBV11-3 and TRBJ1-6, is EAGVVQSPRYKIIEKKQPVAFWCNPISGHNTLYWYLQNLGQGPELLIRYENEEAVDDSQLPKDRFSAERLKGVDSTLKIQPAELGDSAVYLCASSLESVLRGNSPLHFGNGTRLTVT.